A selection of T cell receptor beta chains follows, all from one sample in a study of shared clonotypes between healthy human individuals. Libraries were prepared by immunoSEQ multiplex PCR; TCRdb keeps only in-frame clonotypes and omits some of them. In the table there are under 1,100,000 clones, roughly 75% of which are singletons. Sequencing used memory CD4+ T cells sorted from blood. The receptor set was obtained from a man in his late teens or twenties in good health. Both conserved end residues are part of each CDR3. D genes are given only for firm matches. The size of a clone is reported for some rows only, either as once, few or many, or as a class for expanded clones.

abundance: .
j_gene: TRBJ1-2
v_gene: TRBV5-1
d_gene: TRBD1
CDR3nt: TGCGCCAGCAGGAAGACGGGACAGGGTAACTATGGCTACACCTTC
CDR3aa: CASRKTGQGNYGYTF

abundance: many
j_gene: TRBJ1-3
v_gene: TRBV5-1
d_gene: .
CDR3nt: TGCGCCAGCAGCGATGGAAACACCATATATTTT
CDR3aa: CASSDGNTIYF

abundance: .
j_gene: TRBJ1-2
v_gene: TRBV27
d_gene: .
CDR3nt: TGTGCCAGCAGTTTACGGGGGGCACCTAACTATGGCTACACCTTC
CDR3aa: CASSLRGAPNYGYTF

abundance: once
j_gene: TRBJ2-5
v_gene: TRBV4-1
d_gene: TRBD2
CDR3nt: TGCGCCAGCAGCCAGGAAAGATCGGGACTAGCGGGGTTACAAGAGACCCAGTACTTC
CDR3aa: CASSQERSGLAGLQETQYF

abundance: .
j_gene: TRBJ1-2
v_gene: TRBV28
d_gene: TRBD1
CDR3nt: TGTGCCACCTGGGACAGTACTTTAAACTATGGCTACACCTTC
CDR3aa: CATWDSTLNYGYTF

abundance: .
j_gene: TRBJ2-2
v_gene: TRBV19
d_gene: TRBD1
CDR3nt: TGTGCCAGAAGGGTGTCAGGGGGCTTGAACACCGGGGAGCTGTTTTTT
CDR3aa: CARRVSGGLNTGELFF

abundance: few
j_gene: TRBJ1-1
v_gene: TRBV7-2
d_gene: .
CDR3nt: TGTGCCAGCAGCAAGGAGTTGAACACTGAAGCTTTCTTT
CDR3aa: CASSKELNTEAFF

abundance: .
j_gene: TRBJ2-5
v_gene: TRBV18
d_gene: .
CDR3nt: TGTGCCAGCTCACCACCTTCGGAAGAGACCCAGTACTTC
CDR3aa: CASSPPSEETQYF

abundance: .
j_gene: TRBJ1-4
v_gene: TRBV29-1
d_gene: .
CDR3nt: TGCAGCGTTGAAGGGGGGGGGAATGAAAAACTGTTTTTT
CDR3aa: CSVEGGGNEKLFF

abundance: .
j_gene: TRBJ1-1
v_gene: TRBV5-6
d_gene: TRBD1
CDR3nt: TGTGCCAGCAGCTTGGGGGCCCGGGACAGATTGAACACTGAAGCTTTCTTT
CDR3aa: CASSLGARDRLNTEAFF